A single T cell receptor (beta chain) is shown here with its context. Its antigen is currently unknown. This CDR3 has 15 amino acids. V was shortened by 3 bases and J by 3 bases, with 14 bases between the two germline ends. Germline V gene sequence: CDR1 SGHTA, CDR2 FQGNSA. These data are taken from a study of T cell responses to AZD1222 COVID-19 vaccine. Using immunoSEQ multiplex PCR, the repertoire was profiled, and TCRdb retains in-frame clones only, with some absent. The table records approximately 50,000 clones, over 70% of them present only once. Study outcomes and limitations: Vaccine-associated CD4 TCRs ranged over spike, dominating at 160-218 and 743-854. Every sample of the repertoires postdated the peak T cell response.

The origin of this receptor is an adult who received the AZD1222 COVID-19 vaccine. The chain links TRBV7-2 to TRBJ1-1; D is unresolved. The sequencing used peripheral blood, collected 28 days after the second AZD1222 dose. CDR3 bases: TGTGCCAGCAGCTTTAGCGGGAGGGTGGACACTGAAGCTTTCTTT. It specifies CASSFSGRVDTEAFF.